One sample yielded the 19 T cell receptor beta chains listed below, sequenced in a study of Ad26.COV2.S vaccination and SARS-CoV-2 variants. The protocol was immunoSEQ multiplex PCR, while the TCRdb copy is restricted to in-frame clones and leaves out a portion. The table lists some 420,000 clones, 88% of them singletons. Documented treatment: 15 to 20 received Ad26.COV2.S at low or high dose, single or two shots; about five received placebo; per-sample allocation not given. After the first vaccine or placebo injection, samples were drawn on day 63. Sequenced here: peripheral blood, sampled in a trial of Ad26.COV2.S vaccine versus placebo. Receptors originate from a person aged 18-60 years who received the Ad26.COV2.S COVID-19 vaccine or a placebo.

The chain is built from TRBV18 and TRBJ2-7; perhaps TRBD2 as D (6 bases). The V gene's germline CDR1 is KGHSH and CDR2 LQKENI. This CDR3 has 14 amino acids. Trimming removed 3 bases from V and 3 bases from J, with 12 bases in between. The CDR3, as DNA: TGTGCCAGCTCACCGTCCGGAGGGTTCTACGAGCAGTACTTC. This codes for CASSPSGGFYEQYF.

This chain joins TRBV5-4 and TRBJ2-5; D call uncertain. The CDR3 extends over 16 amino acids. The V gene lost 2 bases and the J gene lost 1 base, with 15 bases spanning the gap. The V gene's germline CDR1 is SGHNT and CDR2 YYREEE (reference sequence). The CDR3 DNA sequence: TGTGCCAGCAGCTTAGGATTTTCCGCGGTCCAAGAGACCCAGTACTTC. Encoded protein: CASSLGFSAVQETQYF.

V and J are TRBV19 and TRBJ1-5; D not resolved. This CDR3 comprises 17 residues. With 3 bases removed from V and 0 bases from J, the gap between germline ends came to 15 bases. CDR1 LNHDA and CDR2 SQIVND come from the germline V gene (reference sequence). CDR3 amino acids: CASSMRSLRSSNQPQHF. CDR3 nucleotides: TGTGCCAGTAGTATGAGGAGTCTCAGAAGTAGCAATCAGCCCCAGCATTTT.

This clone has more than one count but fewer than ten. V is TRBV2 and J is TRBJ2-1; maybe TRBD1 (6 bases). The CDR3 has 14 residues. V was pared by 6 bases and J by 3 bases, with 12 bases between. Looked up from germline, CDR1 is SNHLY and CDR2 is FYNNEI. For the CDR3, the DNA is TGTGCCAGCAGAGGACAGACCTTCTACAATGAGCAGTTCTTC. Protein: CASRGQTFYNEQFF.

The CDR3 DNA reads TGTGCCATCAGTCCGGGACTAGCTTTACCCGGGGAGCTGTTTTTT. This gives the protein CAISPGLALPGELFF. V usage is TRBV10-3 and J usage is TRBJ2-2, with 9 positions matching TRBD2. The length of the CDR3 is 15 residues. V shed 5 bases and J 6 bases; nucleotides not matched to a gene: 7. CDR1 and CDR2 from the germline V gene are ENHRY and SYGVKD.

This chain links TRBV7-6 with TRBJ1-2, with 8 bases aligning to TRBD1. The ends lost 1 base at V and 4 bases at J; junction bases unmatched: 2. The length of the CDR3 is 14 residues. Germline loops: CDR1 SGHVS, CDR2 FNYEAQ. The CDR3 loop reads CASSLDRGTYGYTF. In DNA form, the CDR3 reads TGTGCCAGCAGCTTAGACAGGGGGACCTATGGCTACACCTTC.

This clone showed up just once. The rearrangement uses TRBV14 and TRBJ2-3; D gene uncertain. Deletions cut 0 bases from V and 3 bases from J, with 7 bases between. The CDR3 is 14 residues long. The germline V gene encodes CDR1 SGHDN and CDR2 FVKESK. CDR3 sequence reads: CASSQEVQTDTQYF. CDR3 sequence (DNA): TGTGCCAGCAGCCAAGAAGTACAAACAGATACGCAGTATTTT.

This clone has only one observation. V usage is TRBV7-2 and J usage is TRBJ2-5; the D is unclear. The CDR3 totals 14 residues. Germline assignment: CDR1 SGHTA and CDR2 FQGNSA. The germline V and J ends were trimmed by 2 bases and 1 base, with 8 bases remaining between them. CDR3 in amino acids: CASSLRAFQETQYF. The CDR3 nucleotides are TGTGCCAGCAGCTTAAGGGCATTCCAAGAGACCCAGTACTTC.

This clone was detected only once. The chain has TRBV5-1 and TRBJ2-5; 9 nucleotides agree with TRBD2. V dropped 5 bases and J dropped 5; count of bases not matched to a gene: 4. Germline V gene lookup returns CDR1 SGHRS and CDR2 YFSETQ. The CDR3 has 13 amino acids. DNA for the CDR3: TGCGCCAGCAGACCAAGCGGGGGGGAGACCCAGTACTTC. Translating gives CASRPSGGETQYF.

The table lists this clone with a few counts. This chain links TRBV29-1 with TRBJ1-3; D is unresolved. From germline, CDR1 is SQVTM and CDR2 ANQGSEA. Trimming stripped 5 bases from V and 4 bases from J, with 9 bases between. This CDR3 is built from 12 residues. CDR3 nucleotide sequence: TGCAGCGTTCGGACTCCGGGAAACACCATATATTTT. This translates into CSVRTPGNTIYF.

This clone has a single count. The chain recombines TRBV6-2 or TRBV6-3 with TRBJ2-3; tentatively, D is TRBD1 or TRBD2 (5 bases each). The germline CDR1 and CDR2 sequences are MNHEY and SVGEGT. This CDR3 comprises 14 residues. Between the trimmed V and J ends, which lost 4 bases and 0 bases, there was a span of 8 bases. The CDR3 loop is CASSWGRSTDTQYF. The CDR3 bases are TGTGCCAGCAGTTGGGGACGGAGCACAGATACGCAGTATTTT.

Concerning this clone itself: In the same sample, other DNA sequences code for this CDR3. V and J are TRBV3-1 (or the pseudogene TRBV3-2) and TRBJ2-7; D unclear. Trimming shortened V by 0 bases and J by 0 bases, and 6 bases separated the two germline ends. This CDR3 region has 14 residues. In germline, CDR1 is LGHDT, CDR2 YNNKEL (reference sequence). CDR3 region: CASSQDRFSYEQYF. For the CDR3, the DNA is TGTGCCAGCAGCCAAGACAGGTTCTCCTACGAGCAGTACTTC.

V usage is TRBV6-6 and J usage is TRBJ1-2; 9 bases line up with TRBD1. Looked up from germline, CDR1 is MNHNY and CDR2 is SVGAGI (reference sequence). Trimming removed 4 bases from V and 6 bases from J; junction bases left unmatched: 12. This CDR3 contains 16 residues. The CDR3 protein is CASSLTGTGWGDGYTF. The DNA for the CDR3 is TGTGCCAGCAGTTTAACCGGGACAGGGTGGGGGGATGGCTACACCTTC.

This chain connects TRBV6-5 to TRBJ2-6; no clear D. This CDR3 comprises 14 residues. The germline V gene has CDR1 MNHEY and CDR2 SVGAGI. V shed 6 bases and J shed 2 bases, with 8 bases lying between them. Written as DNA, the CDR3 is TGTGCCAGCAGCCCAAGAACTGGGGCCAACGTCCTGACTTTC. Residues: CASSPRTGANVLTF.

CDR3 sequence (DNA): TGTGCCAGCAGTGTTGGGGGAGCTAGCACAGATACGCAGTATTTT. Amino acids: CASSVGGASTDTQYF. This rearrangement joins TRBV13 to TRBJ2-3; tentatively, D is TRBD1 or TRBD2 (5 bases each). Germline V lookup: CDR1 PRHDT, CDR2 FYEKMQ (reference sequence). V shed 6 bases and J shed 0 bases, with 13 bases lying between them. The CDR3 is 15 residues long.

This clone was detected only a few times. V gene TRBV7-9 combines with J gene TRBJ1-3; D gene uncertain. This CDR3 has 16 residues. Trimming took off 1 base at V and 0 bases at J, with 10 bases between the two ends. CDR1 is SEHNR and CDR2 is FQNEAQ in the germline V gene (reference sequence). The CDR3 loop reads CASSLVQELSGNTIYF. The DNA of the CDR3 is TGTGCCAGCAGCTTAGTGCAGGAACTCTCTGGAAACACCATATATTTT.

The V gene is TRBV7-2, the J gene TRBJ1-4, with D possibly matching TRBD1 (6 bases). V was cut by 0 bases and J by 8 bases, with 13 bases left in between. The germline V gene has CDR1 SGHTA and CDR2 FQGNSA. This CDR3 has 15 residues. The CDR3 DNA follows: TGTGCCAGCAGCTTAGCGGGGGCGGGCTCCGAAAAACTGTTTTTT. This encodes CASSLAGAGSEKLFF.

The J gene is TRBJ1-1, the V gene TRBV7-9; possible D gene TRBD1, 6 bases. Trimming left V 3 bases short and J 2 bases short, with 10 bases between. The CDR3 contains 14 residues. Germline V gene data show CDR1 as SEHNR and CDR2 as FQNEAQ (reference sequence). This chain's CDR3 is CASSLGGRNTEAFF. The CDR3 DNA reads TGTGCCAGCAGCTTGGGGGGGCGCAACACTGAAGCTTTCTTT.

The chain carries TRBV4-1 and TRBJ2-7; perhaps D is TRBD1 or TRBD2 (5 bases each). Germline CDR1 reads MGHRA; CDR2 reads YSYEKL. Between the trimmed V and J ends, which lost 0 bases and 3 bases, there was a span of 12 bases. The CDR3 runs 15 residues. The DNA for the CDR3 is TGCGCCAGCAGCCAAGACAGGGAGCCCTACTACGAGCAGTACTTC. Protein: CASSQDREPYYEQYF.